This record concerns one TCR beta chain sequence. With V trimmed by 0 bases and J by 8 bases, 12 bases remained unmatched. The CDR3 extends over 17 amino acids. Germline CDR1 is KGHDR and CDR2 is SFDVKD. This sample is part of a study of T cell responses to AZD1222 COVID-19 vaccine. Sequenced by immunoSEQ multiplex PCR; TCRdb stores in-frame clones only, minus some. This sample has about 120,000 clones, with more than 85% found just once. This sequence originates from an adult in good health. V usage is TRBV24-1 and J usage is TRBJ2-5; TRBD1 matches at 9 bases. Here the sequenced sample was peripheral blood, taken on day 0 of AZD1222 vaccination. CDR3 sequence reads: CATSDLPRFGQGFTQYF. CDR3 coding DNA: TGTGCCACCAGTGATTTGCCAAGGTTCGGACAGGGGTTTACCCAGTACTTC.